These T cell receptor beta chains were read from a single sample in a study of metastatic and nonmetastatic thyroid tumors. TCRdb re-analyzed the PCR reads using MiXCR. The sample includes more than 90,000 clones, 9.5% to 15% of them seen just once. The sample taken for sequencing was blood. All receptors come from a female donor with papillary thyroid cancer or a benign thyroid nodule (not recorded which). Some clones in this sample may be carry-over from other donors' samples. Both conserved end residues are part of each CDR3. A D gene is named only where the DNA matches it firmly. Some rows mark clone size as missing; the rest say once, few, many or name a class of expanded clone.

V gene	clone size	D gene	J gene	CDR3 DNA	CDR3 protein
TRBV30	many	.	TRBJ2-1	TGTGCCTGGACTCGGGGACTGGACCTAGGGAATGAGCAGTTCTTC	CAWTRGLDLGNEQFF
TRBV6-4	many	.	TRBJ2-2	TGTGCCAGCAGTGACTCAGGGATCGGGGAGCTGTTTTTT	CASSDSGIGELFF
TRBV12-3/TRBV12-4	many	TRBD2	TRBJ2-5	TGTGCCAGCACCCTCTGGGGAGGGGAGACCCAGTACTTC	CASTLWGGETQYF
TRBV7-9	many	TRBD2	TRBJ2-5	TGTGCCAGCAGCCACCAGCTAGCGGACCCCCAAGAGACCCAGTACTTC	CASSHQLADPQETQYF
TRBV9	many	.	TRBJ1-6	TGTGCCAGCAGCGCCGCGACAGGCAGGGGTTCACCCCTCCACTTT	CASSAATGRGSPLHF
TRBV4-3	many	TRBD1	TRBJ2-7	TGCGCCAGCAGCCAAACGACAGGGCTGGACGAGCAGTACTTC	CASSQTTGLDEQYF
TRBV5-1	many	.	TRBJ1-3	TGCGCCAGCAGCTTGGAACAGGACCCTTCTGGAAACACCATATATTTT	CASSLEQDPSGNTIYF
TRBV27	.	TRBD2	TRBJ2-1	TGTGCCAGCGGTGGGCTAGCGGGAGTTCGTGATCAGTTCTTC	CASGGLAGVRDQFF
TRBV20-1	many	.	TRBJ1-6	TGCAGTGCTCGAGCGGTGGGGAGCCCCCTCCACTTT	CSARAVGSPLHF
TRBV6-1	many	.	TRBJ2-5	TGTGCCAGCAGTGAAGGTCCCCCTACAGGGTTTTTCCAAGAGACCCAGTACTTC	CASSEGPPTGFFQETQYF
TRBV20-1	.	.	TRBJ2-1	TGCAGTGCCCCGGGGACAACCCACAATGAGCAGTTCTTC	CSAPGTTHNEQFF
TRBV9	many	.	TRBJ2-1	TGTGCCAGCAGCGTTGCCGGGGGTGAGGCTTCGGGCAACAATGAGCAGTTCTTC	CASSVAGGEASGNNEQFF
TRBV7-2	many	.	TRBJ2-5	TGTGCCAGCAGCTTAGTCGAGTCGGCGGTAGGGACCCAGTACTTC	CASSLVESAVGTQYF
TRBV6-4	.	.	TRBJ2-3	TGTGCCAGCAGTGCTATCGGTAGGGCCGGAGATACGCAGTATTTT	CASSAIGRAGDTQYF
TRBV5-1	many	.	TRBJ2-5	TGCGCCAGCAGCTTGTACTCCGGTGGGACCCAGTACTTC	CASSLYSGGTQYF